The 15 T cell receptor beta chains given below trace back to one sample, sequenced in a study of blood T cells in healthy people across ages (dated by TCRdb to 2013 to 2016). Library preparation used 5' RACE. The reads were generated on an Illumina HiSeq 2500. A second about 7 to 12 cycle PCR used a sample-barcoded 5' primer and a J-beta primer mix. In-frame beta chains were kept once TCRdb had trimmed the public reads at Q25 with fastp and called clones with MiXCR. Rows merge per CDR3 protein into single entries with the most common DNA and genes. This sample gives 800,000 to 950,000 distinct CDR3 sequences in total; roughly 40% of them show up just once. The ten largest make up 13% of the sample. Sequencing was carried out using blood. The receptor source for this set is a man younger than 30 in good health.

This clonotype was seen at least ten times. This chain connects TRBV29-1 to TRBJ2-7; TRBD1 matches 7 bases. The V gene end was trimmed by 7 bases and the J gene end by 7 bases; junction bases not matched to a gene: 4. This CDR3 has 10 amino acids. Germline values: CDR1 SQVTM, CDR2 ANQGSEA. The CDR3 is CSAKDREQYF. CDR3 in DNA: TGCAGCGCAAAGGACAGGGAGCAGTACTTC.

This clonotype showed up just a few times. The V call is TRBV24-1, the J call TRBJ2-3; D is ambiguous. The germline V and J ends were trimmed by 4 bases and 2 bases, with 6 bases remaining between them. The CDR3 sequence is 13 residues long. The germline V gene encodes CDR1 KGHDR and CDR2 SFDVKD. The CDR3 DNA reads TGTGCCACCAGTGAAGCTCACACAGATACGCAGTATTTT. This codes for CATSEAHTDTQYF.

Ten or more counts support this clonotype. The rearrangement uses TRBV29-1 and TRBJ1-2, with 7 bases aligning to TRBD1. The CDR3 is made up of 12 amino acids. Looked up from germline, CDR1 is SQVTM and CDR2 is ANQGSEA. V lost 5 bases and J lost 1; bases outside the gene matches: 1. The CDR3 region has the DNA TGCAGCGTTACAGGGGATAACTATGGCTACACCTTC. Protein product: CSVTGDNYGYTF.

The rearrangement joins TRBV15 to TRBJ2-7; D gene uncertain. V was clipped by 3 bases and J by 4 bases, with 7 bases between them. The CDR3 extends over 12 amino acids. Germline V gene sequence: CDR1 LNHNV, CDR2 YYDKDF (reference sequence). As DNA, the CDR3 is TGTGCCACCAGCAGGGCCGGTTACGAGCAGTACTTC. Protein: CATSRAGYEQYF.

The chain is built from TRBV20-1 and TRBJ2-1; the match to TRBD2 covers 11 bases. CDR3 length: 19 amino acids. The ends lost 4 bases at V and 2 bases at J; junction bases unmatched: 16. Germline V gene sequence: CDR1 DFQATT, CDR2 SNEGSKA (reference sequence). The CDR3 spells CSANPTGTSGPSPYNEQFF. The DNA of the CDR3 is TGCAGTGCTAACCCCACCGGGACTAGCGGACCCTCCCCCTACAATGAGCAGTTCTTC.

This chain uses TRBV20-1 with TRBJ2-1, with 11 bases aligning to TRBD2. There are 15 residues in the CDR3. V shed 6 bases and J 13 bases; nucleotides not matched to a gene: 17. Germline V gives CDR1 DFQATT, CDR2 SNEGSKA (reference sequence). CDR3 DNA sequence: TGCAGTGCCACGACTAGCGGGGCCCTGATGGAGACCCAGTTCTTC. This encodes CSATTSGALMETQFF.

This chain uses TRBV5-1 with TRBJ2-3; 9 bases map to TRBD1. The germline gives CDR1 SGHRS, CDR2 YFSETQ. Trimming removed 0 bases from V and 1 base from J; junction bases left unmatched: 0. The CDR3 spans 15 residues. The CDR3 spells CASSLGTGGTDTQYF. DNA for the CDR3: TGCGCCAGCAGCTTGGGGACAGGGGGCACAGATACGCAGTATTTT.

J is TRBJ2-1 and V is TRBV27; 11 bases are shared with TRBD1. The last part of the DNA fits TRBJ2-7 better; the J call may be wrong. CDR1 and CDR2 from the germline V gene are MNHEY and SMNVEV (reference sequence). This CDR3 is 16 amino acids long. The CDR3: CASSLQDRGPYNEQYF. The CDR3 DNA reads as TGTGCCAGCAGTTTACAGGACAGGGGGCCCTACAATGAGCAGTACTTC.

This clonotype appeared a few times. The rearrangement uses TRBV12-3 or TRBV12-4 and TRBJ1-1; D is perhaps TRBD1 (5 bases). The V end was cut by 5 bases, the J end by 4 bases, with 20 bases between. This CDR3 comprises 16 residues. CDR3 sequence reads: CASSPSPDILSTEAFF. CDR3 DNA: TGTGCCAGCAGTCCCTCCCCGGACATTCTGAGCACTGAAGCTTTCTTT.

This clonotype has just a few counts. The J gene is TRBJ2-1, the V gene TRBV3-1, with 7 bases aligning to TRBD1. CDR1 LGHDT and CDR2 YNNKEL come from the germline V gene (reference sequence). The CDR3 runs 15 residues. Germline trimming cut 2 bases from V and 9 bases from J; bases unmatched to any gene: 10. The CDR3 spells CASSQIPGQPPEQFF. In nucleotides, the CDR3 is TGTGCCAGCAGCCAAATCCCGGGACAGCCGCCTGAGCAGTTCTTC.

The J gene is TRBJ1-2, the V gene TRBV28; 8 positions agree with TRBD1. CDR3 length: 13 residues. The V gene end was trimmed by 3 bases and the J gene end by 5 bases; junction bases not matched to a gene: 2. Germline CDR1 reads MDHEN; CDR2 reads SYDVKM. The CDR3, as DNA: TGTGCCAGCAGTTTCCAGGGGGCATATGGCTACACCTTC. This codes for CASSFQGAYGYTF.

V is TRBV7-9 and J is TRBJ2-3, with TRBD2 matching over 8 bases. This CDR3 region has 16 residues. Germline-derived CDR1 and CDR2 are SEHNR and FQNEAQ (reference sequence). V was pared by 3 bases and J by 1 base, with 6 bases of the junction left unmatched. The CDR3 sequence: CASSFPRSGGTDTQYF. In DNA, the CDR3 is TGTGCCAGCAGCTTCCCTCGTAGCGGGGGCACAGATACGCAGTATTTT.

The chain links TRBV12-3 or TRBV12-4 to TRBJ1-1, with TRBD1 as a possible D gene (5 bases). CDR3 length: 12 amino acids. Between the trimmed V and J ends, which lost 7 bases and 2 bases, there was a span of 8 bases. CDR3 sequence reads: CASITGNTEAFF. In DNA, the CDR3 is TGTGCCAGCATAACAGGAAACACTGAAGCTTTCTTT.

This clonotype was picked up a small number of times. CDR3 nucleotide sequence: TGTGCCAGCAGCTTCCTGGGGGGCGGGGATGGCTACACCTTC. Protein product: CASSFLGGGDGYTF. J is TRBJ1-2 and V is TRBV7-2; TRBD1 is a possible D gene (6 bases). From germline, CDR1 is SGHTA and CDR2 FQGNSA. V dropped 3 bases and J dropped 6 bases, with 14 bases sitting between them. This CDR3 is built from 14 residues.

The genes are TRBV4-3 and TRBJ1-1; TRBD1 matches 7 bases. Germline V lookup: CDR1 LGHNA, CDR2 YSLEER. With 1 base clipped from V and 3 bases from J, the junction kept 8 bases outside the gene matches. This CDR3 spans 16 amino acids. CDR3 DNA sequence: TGCGCCAGCAGCCAAGGTGGAGGGGGCTCGTACACTGAAGCTTTCTTT. Protein product: CASSQGGGGSYTEAFF.